Listed below are T cell receptor beta chains from one sample, sequenced in a study of T-cell reconstitution after alpha-beta-depleted transplantation in children. TCRdb reprocessed the PCR reads via MiXCR and lists one record per CDR3 protein. The table lists fewer than 700,000 distinct CDR3 sequences, roughly 13% of them singletons. The sample consisted of PBMCs, mostly from graft donor cells, taken 360 days after TCRalphabeta/CD19-depleted stem cell transplant. These receptors all come from a male patient younger than 18 who had a stem cell transplant for acute myeloid leukemia, so the T cells may come from the graft donor. Each CDR3 is given with its conserved first and last residue. Fields, in order: V gene, clone size, D gene, J gene, CDR3 protein, CDR3 DNA. The D gene is left open where the match is weak. Where a row states a size, it is once, few, many or the class of an expanded clone; other rows omit it.

V: TRBV11-2; size: -; D: TRBD2; J: TRBJ2-6; CDR3: CASSLGLAGSSGANVLTF; DNA: TGTGCCAGCAGCTTAGGCCTAGCGGGGTCATCTGGGGCCAACGTCCTGACTTTC
V: TRBV28; size: many; D: -; J: TRBJ2-2; CDR3: CASSLWNPSGSTGELFF; DNA: TGTGCCAGCAGTTTATGGAATCCCTCGGGGAGCACCGGGGAGCTGTTTTTT
V: TRBV29-1; size: -; D: -; J: TRBJ2-3; CDR3: CSVIGLLTDTQYF; DNA: TGCAGCGTCATAGGATTACTCACAGATACGCAGTATTTT
V: TRBV29-1; size: many; D: TRBD1; J: TRBJ2-1; CDR3: CSQGTGISYNEQFF; DNA: TGCAGCCAAGGGACAGGGATCTCCTACAATGAGCAGTTCTTC
V: TRBV29-1; size: few; D: -; J: TRBJ1-2; CDR3: CSVPPDSSNYGYTF; DNA: TGCAGCGTGCCGCCTGACAGTTCTAACTATGGCTACACCTTC
V: TRBV20-1; size: -; D: -; J: TRBJ2-1; CDR3: CSVPGHNNEQFF; DNA: TGCAGTGTTCCGGGACACAACAATGAGCAGTTCTTC
V: TRBV10-3; size: many; D: TRBD2; J: TRBJ2-2; CDR3: CAISEIQRETGELFF; DNA: TGTGCCATCAGTGAGATCCAGCGGGAGACCGGGGAGCTGTTTTTT
V: TRBV29-1; size: few; D: -; J: TRBJ2-6; CDR3: CSVGLLGLSGANVLTF; DNA: TGCAGCGTTGGACTCCTAGGCCTCTCTGGGGCCAACGTCCTGACTTTC
V: TRBV20-1; size: many; D: -; J: TRBJ2-7; CDR3: CSARDYEQYF; DNA: TGCAGTGCCCGTGACTACGAGCAGTACTTC
V: TRBV18; size: many; D: TRBD1; J: TRBJ2-3; CDR3: CASSQRTGGTDTQYF; DNA: TGTGCCAGCTCACAAAGGACAGGCGGCACAGATACGCAGTATTTT
V: TRBV29-1; size: many; D: -; J: TRBJ1-1; CDR3: CSASWGGGAGEAFF; DNA: TGCAGCGCCAGTTGGGGGGGTGGCGCTGGTGAAGCTTTCTTT
V: TRBV6-1; size: few; D: TRBD2; J: TRBJ2-1; CDR3: CASRESGRASNEQFF; DNA: TGTGCCAGCAGGGAAAGCGGGAGGGCCTCCAATGAGCAGTTCTTC
V: TRBV7-6; size: once; D: TRBD1; J: TRBJ2-7; CDR3: CASSFVPGQGGSPTGEQYF; DNA: TGTGCCAGCAGCTTCGTCCCGGGACAGGGCGGGTCCCCCACCGGGGAGCAGTACTTC
V: TRBV20-1; size: few; D: -; J: TRBJ2-3; CDR3: CSGDGTDTQYF; DNA: TGCAGTGGGGACGGTACAGATACGCAGTATTTT
V: TRBV28; size: many; D: -; J: TRBJ1-5; CDR3: CASTRTAYSNQPQHF; DNA: TGTGCCAGCACCAGGACAGCCTATAGCAATCAGCCCCAGCATTTT